This T cell receptor beta chain was found in a study of graft-versus-host responses after intestinal transplantation. Looking at the study overall: Transplant recipients had multivisceral, liver-intestinal, or isolated intestinal grafts. Study results and caveats: Among recipient marrow samples, GvH clones were found; some appeared first in ileum or blood.

The table came from immunoSEQ multiplex PCR; TCRdb's copy has only in-frame clones and leaves some out. The sample contains about 100,000 clones, just over 90% of which appear only once. This clone has more than one count but fewer than ten. Its antigen is as yet unknown. The CDR3 covers 14 residues. CDR1 is GTSNPN, CDR2 SVGIG, per germline (reference sequence). Trimming removed 4 bases from V and 4 bases from J; junction bases left unmatched: 1. This specimen was unstimulated CD8+ T cells sorted from spleen or lymph node cells, taken before intestinal transplant. This TCR was recovered from a human donor who received an intestinal transplant. This chain connects TRBV30 to TRBJ2-2; 12 nucleotides agree with TRBD2. The CDR3 DNA reads as TGTGCCTGGACTAGCGGGAGGGCCACCGGGGAGCTGTTTTTT. Its translation is CAWTSGRATGELFF.